The 9 T cell receptor beta chains below all came from one sample that was sequenced in a study of cytomegalovirus exposure and HLA in healthy donors. The PCR ran on 60 Vbeta and 13 Jbeta primers. Using immunoSEQ multiplex PCR, the repertoire was profiled, and TCRdb retains in-frame clones only, with some absent. The sample lists over 130,000 clones; roughly three quarters were seen once. The sample consisted of PBMCs. The receptors derive from a woman between 25 and 40 years old in good health and CMV-seronegative.

As DNA, the CDR3 is TGTGCCAGCAGCGTCGGACTAGCGGGAGGTGGCGAGCAGTACTTC. Its translation is CASSVGLAGGGEQYF. This sequence joins TRBV9 and TRBJ2-7; 14 positions match TRBD2. The CDR3 runs 15 residues. V lost 2 bases to trimming and J lost 6 bases; unmatched junction nucleotides: 4. Germline lookup yields CDR1 SGDLS and CDR2 YYNGEE. Based on the CDR3 plus reference TRBV9 and TRBJ2-7, the full variable domain is DSGVTQTPKHLITATGQRVTLRCSPRSGDLSVYWYQQSLDQGLQFLIQYYNGEERAKGNILERFSAQQFPDLHSELNLSSLELGDSALYFCASSVGLAGGGEQYFGPGTRLTVT.

The sample holds a few counts of this clone. The V call is TRBV6-1, the J call TRBJ1-4; 7 nucleotides match TRBD1. CDR3 length equals 15 residues. Looked up from germline, CDR1 is MNHNS and CDR2 is SASEGT. V lost 5 bases to trimming and J lost 2 bases; unmatched junction nucleotides: 5. As DNA, the CDR3 is TGTGCCAGCAGTACAGGGACAGCTACTAATGAAAAACTGTTTTTT. Translation gives CASSTGTATNEKLFF.

CDR3 sequence: CASSPGQGGEKLFF. CDR3 nucleotide sequence: TGTGCCAGCAGCCCAGGACAGGGTGGAGAAAAACTGTTTTTT. The chain employs TRBV2 and TRBJ1-4, with 8 bases fitting TRBD1. CDR3 length equals 14 residues. V gave up 6 bases and J gave up 8 bases; unmatched junction bases: 8. Germline CDR1 SNHLY, CDR2 FYNNEI.

The V call is TRBV7-6, the J call TRBJ2-7, with 8 bases fitting TRBD2. CDR3 size: 13 residues. The germline V gene has CDR1 SGHVS and CDR2 FNYEAQ. CDR3 in amino acids: CASGRERERGQYF. CDR3 nucleotide sequence: TGTGCGTCCGGACGGGAGCGGGAGCGAGGGCAGTACTTC.

V and J are TRBV15 and TRBJ2-3, with 8 bases aligning to TRBD2. V trimming: 1 base; J trimming: 4 bases; junction bases outside the gene matches: 4. The CDR3 runs 15 residues. Germline CDR1 reads LNHNV; CDR2 reads YYDKDF (reference sequence). The CDR3 region is CATSRGGGSSDTQYF. The CDR3 DNA reads TGTGCCACCAGCAGAGGCGGGGGGTCATCAGATACGCAGTATTTT.

This sequence joins TRBV11-1 and TRBJ2-5; TRBD1 aligns across 8 bases. CDR1 and CDR2 from the germline V gene are SGHAT and FQDESV (reference sequence). The CDR3 has 16 amino acids. The J segment lost 5 bases and the V segment lost 1 base, leaving 9 bases of the junction unmatched. CDR3 sequence reads: CASSLEGAGGLETQYF. The CDR3 DNA reads as TGTGCCAGCAGCTTAGAAGGGGCAGGGGGCTTGGAGACCCAGTACTTC.

As regards this clone: Within the sample, other DNA sequences also encode this same CDR3. V gene TRBV19 combines with J gene TRBJ1-4, with 7 bases aligning to TRBD1. The germline V gene encodes CDR1 LNHDA and CDR2 SQIVND (reference sequence). The length of the CDR3 is 16 residues. V gave up 2 bases and J gave up 4 bases; unmatched junction bases: 7. CDR3 loop: CASSISTGADNEKLFF. The CDR3 DNA sequence: TGTGCCAGTAGTATAAGCACAGGGGCCGATAATGAAAAACTGTTTTTT.

The V call is TRBV28, the J call TRBJ1-1; D may be TRBD1 (6 bases). Trimming cost V 6 bases and J 4 bases, with 12 bases left between them. This CDR3 spans 13 amino acids. Germline-derived CDR1 and CDR2 are MDHEN and SYDVKM. The CDR3 nucleotides are TGTGCCAGCAGATTACAGGGAACCACTGAAGCTTTCTTT. This encodes CASRLQGTTEAFF.

There are a few counts of this clone. The V call is TRBV28, the J call TRBJ2-2; 8 positions match TRBD1. This CDR3 comprises 15 residues. The germline V gene encodes CDR1 MDHEN and CDR2 SYDVKM. Trimming cost V 4 bases and J 3 bases; bases outside gene matches: 4. For the CDR3, the DNA is TGTGCCAGCAGTTCCGGGACAGGCGACACCGGGGAGCTGTTTTTT. This translates into CASSSGTGDTGELFF.